By its share, the clone carrying this T cell receptor (beta chain) is medium-sized. Its matching antigen is unknown. Investigators isolated RNA and reverse transcribed it into cDNA to act as the sequencing template. Repertoires were generated with immunoSEQ multiplex PCR, while TCRdb's copy carries only in-frame clones and drops some. The sample shows roughly 120,000 clones, roughly 50% of them seen only once. Treatment indicated: oral pan-JAK inhibitor, 5-10 mg twice daily. This entry comes from a study of CD8+ T cells in alopecia areata. Findings and limits, study-wide: Scalp specimens additionally yield sequences from normal skin's resident alphabeta T cells.

This CDR3 is 14 amino acids long. CDR1 is PRHDT and CDR2 is FYEKMQ in the germline V gene (reference sequence). V was clipped by 5 bases and J by 8 bases, with 16 bases between them. Sequences were derived from CD8+ T cells sorted from blood, sampled at week 4, from a patient treated with tofacitinib. The sequence derives from a human donor with alopecia areata. The chain couples TRBV13 to TRBJ2-1; D may match TRBD1 or TRBD2 (5 bases each). CDR3 nucleotides: TGTGCCAGCAGCGCCACCGGGACGAGGGATGAGCAGTTCTTC. This sequence encodes CASSATGTRDEQFF.